This TCR beta chain was obtained from a study of cytomegalovirus exposure and HLA in healthy donors. The CDR3 runs 15 residues. The germline V gene encodes CDR1 MNHEY and CDR2 SMNVEV (reference sequence). J was trimmed by 2 bases and V by 6 bases; bases with no gene match: 8. This PCR relied on a set of 60 Vbeta primers and 13 Jbeta primers. Profiled with immunoSEQ multiplex PCR; TCRdb holds only in-frame clones, not every one. In total, the table holds 65,000 to 95,000 clones. The rearrangement uses TRBV27 and TRBJ2-7, with 9 positions matching TRBD2. The source is a man aged 25 to 45 in good health and CMV-seronegative. The sample consisted of PBMCs. In nucleotides, the CDR3 is TGTGCCAGCAGACTCATGCGGGAGGGGGCCTACGAGCAGTACTTC. Amino acid sequence: CASRLMREGAYEQYF.